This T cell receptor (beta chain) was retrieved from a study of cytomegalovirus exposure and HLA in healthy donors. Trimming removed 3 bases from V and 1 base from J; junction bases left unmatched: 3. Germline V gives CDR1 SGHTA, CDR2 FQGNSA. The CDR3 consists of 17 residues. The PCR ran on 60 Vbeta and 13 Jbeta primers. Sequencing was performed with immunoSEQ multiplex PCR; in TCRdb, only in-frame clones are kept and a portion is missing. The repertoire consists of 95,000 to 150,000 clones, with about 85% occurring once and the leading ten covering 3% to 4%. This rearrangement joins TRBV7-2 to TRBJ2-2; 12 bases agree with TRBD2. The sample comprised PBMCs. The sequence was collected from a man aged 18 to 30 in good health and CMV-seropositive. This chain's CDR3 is CASSLRTSGKNTGELFF. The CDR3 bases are TGTGCCAGCAGCTTGAGGACTAGCGGGAAGAACACCGGGGAGCTGTTTTTT.